This T cell receptor (beta chain) was recovered during a study of blood T cell repertoires in COVID-19. About the research overall: The origin of the acute and convalescent COVID-19 samples was the United States, Italy and Spain. Sample material is recorded as cDNA or gDNA derived from T cells, B-cell-depleted T cells, or PBMCs.

As handled by the study authors: Amplification of reference gene primers provided the estimated nucleated cell counts. TCRdb keeps only in-frame clones here, not all; method: immunoSEQ multiplex PCR. That table supplies the V and J calls and clone size; D and trimming were determined from the DNA. Of approximately 150,000 clones in the sample, roughly 93% were seen once. Seattle patients were enrolled during active infection and followed longitudinally. The CDR3 covers 14 residues. Germline V lookup: CDR1 LGHDT, CDR2 YNNKEL (reference sequence). The V gene end was trimmed by 4 bases and the J gene end by 13 bases; junction bases not matched to a gene: 14.

The material sequenced was peripheral blood. The TCR comes from a woman aged 60-70 years with COVID-19, enrolled during active disease. The chain has TRBV3-1 (or the pseudogene TRBV3-2) and TRBJ2-5; 8 bases match TRBD1. CDR3 sequence: CASSPSRDRSTRYF. The CDR3 DNA is TGTGCCAGCAGCCCGTCCCGGGACAGGTCGACTCGGTACTTC.